This T cell receptor beta chain emerged from a study of early T cells in non-severe SARS-CoV-2 infection. Germline V lookup: CDR1 MNHNY, CDR2 SVGAGI (reference sequence). V lost 11 bases and J lost 6; bases outside the gene matches: 14. The CDR3 extends over 14 amino acids. TCRdb redid the calling of the 5' RACE reads with MiXCR, one entry per CDR3 protein. The table has 95,000 to 110,000 distinct CDR3 sequences, more than 9.5% seen once. The sequence was collected from an adult who was a healthcare worker with PCR-confirmed SARS-CoV-2 infection or an uninfected control (not recorded which). Sequencing was carried out using whole blood. The J gene is TRBJ2-3, the V gene TRBV6-6, with 7 bases aligning to TRBD2. CDR3 nucleotides: TGTGCCTCCGAGGATTCGCGGGAGACGGATACGCAGTATTTT. This gives the protein CASEDSRETDTQYF.